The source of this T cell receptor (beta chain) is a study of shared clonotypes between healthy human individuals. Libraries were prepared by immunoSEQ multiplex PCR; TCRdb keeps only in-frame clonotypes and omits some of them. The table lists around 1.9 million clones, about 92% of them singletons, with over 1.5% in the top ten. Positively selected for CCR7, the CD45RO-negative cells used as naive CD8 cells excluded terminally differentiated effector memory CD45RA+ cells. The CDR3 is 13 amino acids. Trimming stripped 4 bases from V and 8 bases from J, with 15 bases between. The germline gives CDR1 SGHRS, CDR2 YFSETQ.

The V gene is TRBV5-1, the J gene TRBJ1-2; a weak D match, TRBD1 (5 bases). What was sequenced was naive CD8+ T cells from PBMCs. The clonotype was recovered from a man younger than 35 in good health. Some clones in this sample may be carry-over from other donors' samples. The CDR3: CASSPAGSGGYTF. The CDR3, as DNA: TGCGCCAGCAGCCCAGCAGGGTCTGGGGGCTACACCTTC.